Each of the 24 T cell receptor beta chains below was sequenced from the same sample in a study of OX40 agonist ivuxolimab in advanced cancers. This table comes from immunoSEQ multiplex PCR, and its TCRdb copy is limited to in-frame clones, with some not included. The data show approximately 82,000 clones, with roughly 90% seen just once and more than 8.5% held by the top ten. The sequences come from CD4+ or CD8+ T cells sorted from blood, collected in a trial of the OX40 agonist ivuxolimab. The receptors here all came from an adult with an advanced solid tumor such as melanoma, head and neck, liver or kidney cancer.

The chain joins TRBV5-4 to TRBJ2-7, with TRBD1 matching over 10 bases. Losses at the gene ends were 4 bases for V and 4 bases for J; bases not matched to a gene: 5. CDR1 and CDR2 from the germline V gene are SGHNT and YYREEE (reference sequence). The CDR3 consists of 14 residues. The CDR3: CASSRDRGLYEQYF. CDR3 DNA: TGTGCCAGCAGCCGCGACAGGGGGCTGTACGAGCAGTACTTC.

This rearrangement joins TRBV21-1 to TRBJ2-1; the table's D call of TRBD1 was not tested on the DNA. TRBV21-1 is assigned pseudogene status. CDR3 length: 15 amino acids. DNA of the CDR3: TGTGCCAGCAGCGTCCGGACAGAGCGCTGCAATGAGCAGTTCTTC. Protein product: CASSVRTERCNEQFF.

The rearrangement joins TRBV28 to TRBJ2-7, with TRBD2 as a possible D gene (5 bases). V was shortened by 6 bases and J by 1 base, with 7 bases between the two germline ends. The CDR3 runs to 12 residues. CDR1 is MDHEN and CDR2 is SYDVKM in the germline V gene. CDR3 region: CASSWTSYEQYF. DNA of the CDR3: TGTGCCAGCAGCTGGACTTCCTACGAGCAGTACTTC.

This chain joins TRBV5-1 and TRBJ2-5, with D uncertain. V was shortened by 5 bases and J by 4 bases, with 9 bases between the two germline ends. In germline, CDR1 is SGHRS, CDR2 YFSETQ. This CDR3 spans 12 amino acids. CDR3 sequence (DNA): TGCGCCAGCAGTTTCAGTATAGAGACCCAGTACTTC. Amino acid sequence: CASSFSIETQYF.

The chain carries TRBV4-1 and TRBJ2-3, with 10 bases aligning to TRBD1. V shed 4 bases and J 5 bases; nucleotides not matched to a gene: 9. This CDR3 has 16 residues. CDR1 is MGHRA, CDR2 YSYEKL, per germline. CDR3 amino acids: CASSLLPTGGKDTQYF. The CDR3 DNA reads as TGCGCCAGCAGCCTTCTTCCGACAGGGGGCAAAGATACGCAGTATTTT.

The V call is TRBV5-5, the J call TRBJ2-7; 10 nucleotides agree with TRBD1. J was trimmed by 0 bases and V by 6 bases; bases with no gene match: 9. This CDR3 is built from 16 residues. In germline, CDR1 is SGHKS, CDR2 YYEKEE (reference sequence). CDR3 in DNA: TGTGCCAGCATCCTCCGCCGGACAGGGGGCTCCTACGAGCAGTACTTC. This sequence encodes CASILRRTGGSYEQYF.

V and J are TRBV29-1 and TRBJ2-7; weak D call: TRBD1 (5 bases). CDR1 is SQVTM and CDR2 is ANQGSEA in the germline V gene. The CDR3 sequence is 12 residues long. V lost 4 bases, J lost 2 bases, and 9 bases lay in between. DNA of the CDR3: TGCAGCGTTGGCAGGGTCCCCTACGAGCAGTACTTC. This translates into CSVGRVPYEQYF.

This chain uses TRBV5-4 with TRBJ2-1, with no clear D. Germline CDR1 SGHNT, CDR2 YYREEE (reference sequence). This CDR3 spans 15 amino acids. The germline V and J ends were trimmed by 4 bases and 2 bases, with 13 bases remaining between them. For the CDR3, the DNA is TGTGCCAGCAGCGAAACCCCGGGCGCCTACAATGAGCAGTTCTTC. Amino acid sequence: CASSETPGAYNEQFF.

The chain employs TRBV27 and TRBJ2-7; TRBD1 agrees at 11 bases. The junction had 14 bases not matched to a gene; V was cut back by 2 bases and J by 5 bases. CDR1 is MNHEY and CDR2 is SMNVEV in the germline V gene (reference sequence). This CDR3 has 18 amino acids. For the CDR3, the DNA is TGTGCCAGCAGTTTAAAGTATATAATGGGACAGGGGGACCACGAGCAGTACTTC. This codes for CASSLKYIMGQGDHEQYF.

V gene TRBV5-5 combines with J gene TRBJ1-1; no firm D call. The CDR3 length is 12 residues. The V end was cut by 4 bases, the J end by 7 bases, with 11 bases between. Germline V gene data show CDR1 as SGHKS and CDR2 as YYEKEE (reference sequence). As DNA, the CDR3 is TGTGCCAGCAGCCCTGGACTGCGTGAAGCTTTCTTT. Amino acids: CASSPGLREAFF.

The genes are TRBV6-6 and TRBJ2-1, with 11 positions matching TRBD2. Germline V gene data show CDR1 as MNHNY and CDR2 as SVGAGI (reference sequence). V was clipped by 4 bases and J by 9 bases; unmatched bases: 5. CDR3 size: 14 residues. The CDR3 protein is CASSLAGGPIEQFF. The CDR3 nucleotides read TGTGCCAGCAGTTTAGCGGGGGGGCCGATTGAGCAGTTCTTC.

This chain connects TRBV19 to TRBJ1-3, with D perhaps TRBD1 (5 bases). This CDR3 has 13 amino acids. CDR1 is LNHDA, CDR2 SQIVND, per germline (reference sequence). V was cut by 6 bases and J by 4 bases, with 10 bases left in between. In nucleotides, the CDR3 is TGTGCCAGTAGGGTGCAGGGAGGAAACACCATATATTTT. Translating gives CASRVQGGNTIYF. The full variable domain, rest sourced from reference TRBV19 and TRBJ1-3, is DGGITQSPKYLFRKEGQNVTLSCEQNLNHDAMYWYRQDPGQGLRLIYYSQIVNDFQKGDIAEGYSVSREKKESFPLTVTSAQKNPTAFYLCASRVQGGNTIYFGEGSWLTVV.

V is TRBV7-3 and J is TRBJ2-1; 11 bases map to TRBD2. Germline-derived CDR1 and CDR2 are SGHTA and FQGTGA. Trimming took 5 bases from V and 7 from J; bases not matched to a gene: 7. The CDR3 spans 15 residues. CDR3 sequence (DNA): TGTGCCAGCAGCCCCACTAGCGGGAGAGGAAATGAGCAGTTCTTC. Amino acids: CASSPTSGRGNEQFF.

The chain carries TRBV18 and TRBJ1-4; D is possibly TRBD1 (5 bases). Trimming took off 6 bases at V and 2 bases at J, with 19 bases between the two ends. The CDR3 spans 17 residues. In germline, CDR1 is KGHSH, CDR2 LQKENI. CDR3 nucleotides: TGTGCCAGCTCTCTCGTTCGACGGGGACGGACTAATGAAAAACTGTTTTTT. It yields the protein CASSLVRRGRTNEKLFF. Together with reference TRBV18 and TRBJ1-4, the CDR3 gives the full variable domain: NAGVMQNPRHLVRRRGQEARLRCSPMKGHSHVYWYRQLPEEGLKFMVYLQKENIIDESGMPKERFSAEFPKEGPSILRIQQVVRGDSAAYFCASSLVRRGRTNEKLFFGSGTQLSVL.

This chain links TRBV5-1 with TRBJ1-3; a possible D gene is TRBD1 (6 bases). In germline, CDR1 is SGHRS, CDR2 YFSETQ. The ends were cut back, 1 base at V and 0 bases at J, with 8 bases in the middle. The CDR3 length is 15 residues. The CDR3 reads CASSLQGGSGNTIYF. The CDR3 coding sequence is TGCGCCAGCAGCTTGCAAGGGGGCTCTGGAAACACCATATATTTT.

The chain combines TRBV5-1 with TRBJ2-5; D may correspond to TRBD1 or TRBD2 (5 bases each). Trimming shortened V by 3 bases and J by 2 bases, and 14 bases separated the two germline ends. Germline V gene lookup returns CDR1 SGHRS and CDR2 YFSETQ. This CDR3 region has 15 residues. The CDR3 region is CASSSPGTLQETQYF. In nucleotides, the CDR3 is TGCGCCAGCAGCTCTCCGGGGACCTTACAAGAGACCCAGTACTTC. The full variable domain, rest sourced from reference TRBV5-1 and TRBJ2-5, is KAGVTQTPRYLIKTRGQQVTLSCSPISGHRSVSWYQQTPGQGLQFLFEYFSETQRNKGNFPGRFSGRQFSNSRSEMNVSTLELGDSALYLCASSSPGTLQETQYFGPGTRLLVL.

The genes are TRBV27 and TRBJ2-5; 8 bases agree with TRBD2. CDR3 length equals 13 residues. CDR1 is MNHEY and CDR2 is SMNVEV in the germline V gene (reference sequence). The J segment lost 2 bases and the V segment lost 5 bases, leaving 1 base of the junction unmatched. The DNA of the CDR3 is TGTGCCAGCAGTAGCGGGGGACAAGAGACCCAGTACTTC. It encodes CASSSGGQETQYF.

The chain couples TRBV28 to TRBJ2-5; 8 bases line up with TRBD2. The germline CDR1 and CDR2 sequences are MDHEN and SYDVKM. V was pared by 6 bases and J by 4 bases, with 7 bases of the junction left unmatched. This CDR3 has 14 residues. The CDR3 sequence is CASSSLAGIETQYF. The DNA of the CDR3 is TGTGCCAGCAGCTCTCTAGCGGGCATAGAGACCCAGTACTTC.

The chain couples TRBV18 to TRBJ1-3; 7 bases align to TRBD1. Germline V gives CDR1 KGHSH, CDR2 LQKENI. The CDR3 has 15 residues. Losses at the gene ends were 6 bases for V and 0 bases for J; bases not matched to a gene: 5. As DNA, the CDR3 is TGTGCCAGCTCGCGACAGGGTTCCTCTGGAAACACCATATATTTT. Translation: CASSRQGSSGNTIYF.

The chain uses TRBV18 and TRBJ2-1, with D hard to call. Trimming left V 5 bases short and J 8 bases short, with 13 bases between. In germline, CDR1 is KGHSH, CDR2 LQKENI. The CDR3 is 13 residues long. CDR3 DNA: TGTGCCAGCTCATCCTCACCTGGCGATGAGCAGTTCTTC. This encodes CASSSSPGDEQFF.

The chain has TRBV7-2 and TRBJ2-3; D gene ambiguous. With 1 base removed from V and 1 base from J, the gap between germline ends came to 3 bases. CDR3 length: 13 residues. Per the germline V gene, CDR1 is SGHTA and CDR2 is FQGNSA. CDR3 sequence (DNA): TGTGCCAGCAGCTTAGTGGGCACAGATACGCAGTATTTT. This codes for CASSLVGTDTQYF.

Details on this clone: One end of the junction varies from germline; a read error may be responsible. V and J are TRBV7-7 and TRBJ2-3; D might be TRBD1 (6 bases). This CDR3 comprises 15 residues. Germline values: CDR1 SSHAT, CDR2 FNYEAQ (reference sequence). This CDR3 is CASSRGGAVTDTQYF. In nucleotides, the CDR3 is TGTGCTAGCAGCCGAGGGGGAGCGGTCACAGATACGCAGTATTTT.

The CDR3, as DNA: TGCGCCAGCAGCTTGCTGGGGGCGAGTACCGGGGAGCTGTTTTTT. It yields the protein CASSLLGASTGELFF. The V call is TRBV5-1, the J call TRBJ2-2, with D possibly being TRBD1 (6 bases). V was cut by 1 base and J by 5 bases, with 12 bases left in between. From germline, CDR1 is SGHRS and CDR2 YFSETQ. This CDR3 has 15 amino acids.

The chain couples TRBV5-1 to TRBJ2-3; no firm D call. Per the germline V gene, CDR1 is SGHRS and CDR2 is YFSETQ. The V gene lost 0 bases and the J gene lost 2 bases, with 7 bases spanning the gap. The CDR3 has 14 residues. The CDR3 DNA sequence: TGCGCCAGCAGCTTGGACATGTACACAGATACGCAGTATTTT. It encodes CASSLDMYTDTQYF.